The entry below gives a single T cell receptor beta chain sequence along with its context. This sample is drawn from a study of blood T cells in healthy people across ages. This CDR3 is built from 12 residues. V was cut by 0 bases and J by 3 bases, with 3 bases left in between. Germline V lookup: CDR1 SQVTM, CDR2 ANQGSEA. A sample-barcoded 5' primer and a J-beta primer mix were used in a second PCR of about 6 to 11 cycles. TCRdb re-derived calls from the 5' RACE reads in MiXCR, one entry per CDR3 protein. Of about 670,000 distinct CDR3 sequences listed, about 51% were seen once; the top ten hold roughly 13%.

The clonotype comes from a woman of 80 years or more in good health. The sequenced material came from blood. The chain recombines TRBV29-1 with TRBJ2-1; the D is unclear. CDR3 amino acids: CSVEDNYNEQFF. The DNA for the CDR3 is TGCAGCGTTGAAGATAACTACAATGAGCAGTTCTTC.